The present T cell receptor beta chain was sequenced within a study of long-term antiretroviral therapy in people with HIV. Each HIV-infected participant was given treatment in the United States. Roughly 1-10 million cryopreserved PBMC were held in samples before DNA extraction. Germline V gene lookup returns CDR1 LGHNA and CDR2 YSLEER. The CDR3 is 16 amino acids. The V gene end was trimmed by 1 base and the J gene end by 5 bases; junction bases not matched to a gene: 8. At the survey level, the v3.0 immunoSEQ assay was run. Generated by immunoSEQ multiplex PCR, the TCRdb table keeps only in-frame clones and is missing some. Among about 22,000 clones, around nine tenths were seen once, and the ten largest hold under 8.5%.

The V and J genes are TRBV4-3 and TRBJ2-3; 8 nucleotides align to TRBD2. The clonotype was recovered from a man aged 55 to 69 with HIV. Sample: unsorted PBMCs, taken 0.6 years after starting antiretroviral therapy. In DNA form, the CDR3 reads TGCGCCAGCAGCCAAGTCACCGGGGGGGAGGTAGATACGCAGTATTTT. Protein sequence: CASSQVTGGEVDTQYF.